This is a list of T cell receptor beta chains from one sample in a study of identical twins. MiXCR, applied by TCRdb to the 5' RACE reads, yields one record per CDR3 protein. The sample lists 500,000 to 650,000 distinct CDR3 sequences, under 8.5% occurring once. These data also formed part of another study, on yellow fever vaccine responses in identical twins.

The sequencing sample was made of PBMCs. These receptors were collected from a woman younger than 35 in good health. Both conserved end residues are part of each CDR3.

CDR3 protein	V gene	J gene
CSARPGGSANYGYTF	TRBV20-1	TRBJ1-2
CASSQELGSYNEQFF	TRBV3-1	TRBJ2-1
CAISGQGGNQPQHF	TRBV10-3	TRBJ1-5
CASSLSRAKVDEQYF	TRBV4-1	TRBJ2-7
CASQLAGQNEQFF	TRBV18	TRBJ2-1
CASRFTGTGVTSYNEQFF	TRBV5-5	TRBJ2-1
CSAARLRLAGGPDTQYF	TRBV20-1	TRBJ2-3
CASSLDGYGYTF	TRBV12-3/TRBV12-4	TRBJ1-2
CASSRGQANTGELFF	TRBV6-1	TRBJ2-2
CASSYGSSATGEQFF	TRBV6-5	TRBJ2-1
CASSTGQGNTIYF	TRBV5-1	TRBJ1-3
CASSTGQGKETQYF	TRBV5-1	TRBJ2-5
CASSIGHGDTQYF	TRBV19	TRBJ2-3
CASSLGNHEQFF	TRBV5-1	TRBJ2-1
CASSQETSGAQETQYF	TRBV14	TRBJ2-5
CASSPPGQGQNNEQFF	TRBV18	TRBJ2-1
CSVDLGRRGTEAFF	TRBV29-1	TRBJ1-1
CASSSRAPVHGGPIWGETQYF	TRBV25-1	TRBJ2-5
CASSFLAGQETQYF	TRBV5-1	TRBJ2-5
CASSEGTSGTTDTQYF	TRBV2	TRBJ2-3
CASSPGTGNNQPQHF	TRBV12-3/TRBV12-4	TRBJ1-5
CASTTLTTSGAYNEQFF	TRBV7-9	TRBJ2-1
CSTPRTSRGREQFF	TRBV20-1	TRBJ2-1
CASSSRGHTDTQYF	TRBV5-1	TRBJ2-3
CASNNPVEGETQYF	TRBV5-6	TRBJ2-5
CASRLDRETQYF	TRBV11-2	TRBJ2-5
CASSPSMVDTQYF	TRBV3-1	TRBJ2-3
CASSLAWGEFSYEQYF	TRBV7-8	TRBJ2-7
CRAGRRTEAFF	TRBV20-1	TRBJ1-1
CASSYGGAYGYTF	TRBV6-5	TRBJ1-2
CASRQSSSGANVLTF	TRBV6-2/TRBV6-3	TRBJ2-6
CASSFRQGSSGNTIYF	TRBV12-3/TRBV12-4	TRBJ1-3
CASSLDTSGAVFF	TRBV11-2	TRBJ2-2
CASSLLIQGVGYTF	TRBV12-3/TRBV12-4	TRBJ1-2
CASSQTPSGGATDTQYF	TRBV4-1	TRBJ2-3
CASSLASTGGNTEAFF	TRBV5-1	TRBJ1-1
CSARLPYEETQYF	TRBV20-1	TRBJ2-5
CSATSHTEAFF	TRBV20-1	TRBJ1-1
CASSLGIQGAQTNEKLFF	TRBV5-1	TRBJ1-4
CASIYGTSPLNEQFF	TRBV12-3/TRBV12-4	TRBJ2-1
CASSVVQGAFVGIKTGELFF	TRBV9	TRBJ2-2
CASSSLKNTEAFF	TRBV7-2	TRBJ1-1
CATLGGPLNEQFF	TRBV4-2	TRBJ2-1
CASSDDFYGYTF	TRBV3-1	TRBJ1-2
CSAQTQGQETQYF	TRBV20-1	TRBJ2-5
CSATRGGNEQFF	TRBV20-1	TRBJ2-1
CASSERPGQGLAGANVLTF	TRBV11-2	TRBJ2-6
CASSYGGEQFF	TRBV7-8	TRBJ2-1
CASSPFANTGELFF	TRBV5-1	TRBJ2-2
CASSTGGLQGNTEAFF	TRBV5-1	TRBJ1-1
CSARLGASEQFF	TRBV20-1	TRBJ2-1
CASKTRIAGVPDTQYF	TRBV12-3/TRBV12-4	TRBJ2-3
CASSSPGGQGAYEQYF	TRBV5-8	TRBJ2-7
CATLDSYEQYF	TRBV28	TRBJ2-7
CSGITDTQYF	TRBV20-1	TRBJ2-3
CASSQPGQGVNEQFF	TRBV3-1	TRBJ2-1
CSARIYQETQYF	TRBV29-1	TRBJ2-5
CSARPSGETQYF	TRBV29-1	TRBJ2-5
CASSQEWGQGKSNEQFF	TRBV4-1	TRBJ2-1
CSAENRDSRTSSYNSPLHF	TRBV20-1	TRBJ1-6